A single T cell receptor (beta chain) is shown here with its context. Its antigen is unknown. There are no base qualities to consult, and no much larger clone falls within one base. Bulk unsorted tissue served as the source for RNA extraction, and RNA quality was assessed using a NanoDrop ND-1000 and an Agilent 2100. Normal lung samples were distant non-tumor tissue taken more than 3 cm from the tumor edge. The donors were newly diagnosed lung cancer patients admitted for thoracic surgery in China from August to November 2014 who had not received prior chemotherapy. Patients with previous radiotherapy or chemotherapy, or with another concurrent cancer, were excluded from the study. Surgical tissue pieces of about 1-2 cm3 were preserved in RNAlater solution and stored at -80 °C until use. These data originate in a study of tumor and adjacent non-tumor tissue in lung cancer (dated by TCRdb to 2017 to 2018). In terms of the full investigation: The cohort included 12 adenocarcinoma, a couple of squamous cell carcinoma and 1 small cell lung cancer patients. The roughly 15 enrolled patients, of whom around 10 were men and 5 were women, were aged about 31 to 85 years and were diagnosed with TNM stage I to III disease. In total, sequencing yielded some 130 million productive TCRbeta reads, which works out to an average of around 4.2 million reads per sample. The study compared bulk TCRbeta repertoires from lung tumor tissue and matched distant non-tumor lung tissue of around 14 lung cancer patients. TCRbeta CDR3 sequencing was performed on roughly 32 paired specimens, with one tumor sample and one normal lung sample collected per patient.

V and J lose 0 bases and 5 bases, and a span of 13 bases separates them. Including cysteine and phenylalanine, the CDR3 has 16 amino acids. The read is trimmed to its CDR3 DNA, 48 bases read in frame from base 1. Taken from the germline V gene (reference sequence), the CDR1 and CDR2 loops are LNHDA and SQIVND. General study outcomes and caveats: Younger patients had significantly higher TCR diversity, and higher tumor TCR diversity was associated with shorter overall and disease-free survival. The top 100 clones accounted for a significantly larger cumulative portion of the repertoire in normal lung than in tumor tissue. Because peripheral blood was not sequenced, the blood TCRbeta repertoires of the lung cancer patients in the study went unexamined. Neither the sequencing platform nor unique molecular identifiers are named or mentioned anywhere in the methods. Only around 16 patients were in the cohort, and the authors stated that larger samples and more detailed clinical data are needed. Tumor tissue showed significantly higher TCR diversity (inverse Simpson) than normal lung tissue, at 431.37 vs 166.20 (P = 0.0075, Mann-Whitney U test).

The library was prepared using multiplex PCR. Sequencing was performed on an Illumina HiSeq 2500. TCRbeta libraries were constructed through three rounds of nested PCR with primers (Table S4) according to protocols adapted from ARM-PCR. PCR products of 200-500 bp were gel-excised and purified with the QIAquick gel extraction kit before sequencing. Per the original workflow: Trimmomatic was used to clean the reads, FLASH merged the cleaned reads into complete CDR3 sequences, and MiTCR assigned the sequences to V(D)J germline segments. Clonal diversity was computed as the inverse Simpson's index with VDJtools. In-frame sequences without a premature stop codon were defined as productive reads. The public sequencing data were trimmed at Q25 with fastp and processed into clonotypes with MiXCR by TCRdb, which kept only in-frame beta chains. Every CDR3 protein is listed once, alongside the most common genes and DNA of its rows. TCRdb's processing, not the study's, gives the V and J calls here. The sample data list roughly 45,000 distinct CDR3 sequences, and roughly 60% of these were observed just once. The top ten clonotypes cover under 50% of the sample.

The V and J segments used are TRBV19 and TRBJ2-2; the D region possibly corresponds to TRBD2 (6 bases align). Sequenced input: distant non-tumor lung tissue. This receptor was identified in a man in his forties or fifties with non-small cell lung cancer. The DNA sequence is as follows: TGTGCCAGTAGTATAGATCTCCGGGGAGGAACCGGGGAGCTGTTTTTT. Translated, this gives CASSIDLRGGTGELFF.